These T cell receptor beta chains were read from a single sample in a study of shared clonotypes between healthy human individuals. Method: immunoSEQ multiplex PCR; TCRdb's copy keeps in-frame clones and lacks some. This table has approximately 980,000 clones, about 80% appearing once. Material: memory CD4+ T cells sorted from blood. Receptors originate from a man between 18 and 29 years old in good health. CDR3s include the opening cysteine and the closing phenylalanine or tryptophan. A D gene is named only where the DNA matches it firmly. Expanded clones are given a class, and other clones once, few, many or no size at all.

>TRBV27|NA|NA|TRBJ2-2
TGTGCCAGCGCCCGACGGAACACCGGGGAGCTGTTTTTT
CASARRNTGELFF
>TRBV7-8|NA|TRBD1|TRBJ2-5
TGTGCCAGCCGACAGCAGGGGGATCTTGTGGAGACCCAGTACTTC
CASRQQGDLVETQYF
>TRBV30|NA|NA|TRBJ2-2
TGTGCCTGGAGTGTTGACGGGGGGCGAACCGGGGAGCTGTTTTTT
CAWSVDGGRTGELFF
>TRBV30|many|NA|TRBJ1-1
TGTGCCTGGAGTGTACTGTCGGCAACTCTGAACACTGAAGCTTTCTTT
CAWSVLSATLNTEAFF
>TRBV29-1|NA|NA|TRBJ1-4
TGCAGCGTTGAAGAGCGGGGGATTTCCTTGTTT
CSVEERGISLF
>TRBV6-6|NA|NA|TRBJ1-5
TGTGCCAGCAACAAATTGGGGGCGGGCAATCAGCCCCAGCATTTT
CASNKLGAGNQPQHF
>TRBV7-9|NA|NA|TRBJ1-3
TGTGCCAGCAGCCCGCCGGGACAAAACCCGTCCTCTGGAAACACCATATATTTT
CASSPPGQNPSSGNTIYF
>TRBV19|NA|TRBD1|TRBJ2-3
TGTGCCAGTAGTATACTCAGGGGGCAGAGTGGATCAGATACGCAGTATTTT
CASSILRGQSGSDTQYF
>TRBV7-2|NA|TRBD2|TRBJ2-3
TGTGCCAGCAGCACCCGACTAGCGGGGCCTAGCACAGATACGCAGTATTTT
CASSTRLAGPSTDTQYF
>TRBV29-1|NA|NA|TRBJ2-5
TGCAGCGCCCCGATTCCCGGGATAGAGACCCAGTACTTC
CSAPIPGIETQYF
>TRBV7-7|few|NA|TRBJ2-3
TGTGCTAGCAGCCCGTTGGGCAGGGGCGCAGATACGCAGTATTTT
CASSPLGRGADTQYF
>TRBV5-4|NA|TRBD1|TRBJ1-6
TGTGCCAGCAGCCTTTCCGGGACAGGGGATTCACCCCTCCACTTT
CASSLSGTGDSPLHF
>TRBV7-3|NA|NA|TRBJ1-5
TGTGCCAGCAGCCGCGAGGGGGGGGATCAGCCCCAGCATTTT
CASSREGGDQPQHF
>TRBV5-1|NA|NA|TRBJ1-2
TGCGCCAGCAGTAAGGAGGGGGAAACGGGCTACACCTTC
CASSKEGETGYTF
>TRBV4-1|NA|TRBD2|TRBJ2-2
TGCGCCAGCAGCCAAGTTTCTAGCGGGAGAAGTCGGACCGGGGAGCTGTTTTTT
CASSQVSSGRSRTGELFF